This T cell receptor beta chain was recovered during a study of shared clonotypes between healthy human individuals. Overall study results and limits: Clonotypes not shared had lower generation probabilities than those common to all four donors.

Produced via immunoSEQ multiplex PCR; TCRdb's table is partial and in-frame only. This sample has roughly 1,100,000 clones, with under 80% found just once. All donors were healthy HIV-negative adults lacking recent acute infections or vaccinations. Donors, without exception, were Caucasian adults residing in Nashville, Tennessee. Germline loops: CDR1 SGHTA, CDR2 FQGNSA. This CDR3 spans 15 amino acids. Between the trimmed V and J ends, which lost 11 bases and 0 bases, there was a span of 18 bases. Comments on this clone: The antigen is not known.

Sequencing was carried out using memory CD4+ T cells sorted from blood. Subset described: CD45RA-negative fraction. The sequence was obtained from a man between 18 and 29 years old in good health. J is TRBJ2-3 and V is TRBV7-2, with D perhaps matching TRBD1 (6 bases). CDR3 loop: CALARGDISTDTQYF. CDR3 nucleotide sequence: TGTGCCTTGGCTCGTGGGGACATTAGCACAGATACGCAGTATTTT. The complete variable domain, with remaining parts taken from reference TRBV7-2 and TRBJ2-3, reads GAGVSQSPSNKVTEKGKDVELRCDPISGHTALYWYRQSLGQGLEFLIYFQGNSAPDKSGLPSDRFSAERTGGSVSTLTIQRTQQEDSAVYLCALARGDISTDTQYFGPGTRLTVL.